Below are 20 T cell receptor beta chains sequenced from a single sample in a study of T cells in Graves' hyperthyroidism and ophthalmopathy. The source material, RNA transcripts, was used to amplify TCR beta CDR3 regions. Using the HTBI primer set, a first-round RT-PCR was run on the TCR CDR3. TCRdb fed the multiplex PCR reads into MiXCR, producing one record per CDR3 protein. Found here are 35,000 to 45,000 distinct CDR3 sequences, about 47% of them singletons; the top ten hold around a sixth. The sample taken for sequencing was blood. Receptor source: a man aged 35 to 55 with Graves' ophthalmopathy.

The chain recombines TRBV7-3 with TRBJ1-1; D may be TRBD1 (5 bases). Germline V gene lookup returns CDR1 SGHTA and CDR2 FQGTGA. The V and J ends lost 7 bases and 5 bases respectively, with 32 bases between them. CDR3 length equals 19 residues. In DNA, the CDR3 is TGTGCCAGCATAAGACCGCCACCGCTCTACTACTTCAGGGTTACTGAAGCTTTCTTT. Its translation: CASIRPPPLYYFRVTEAFF.

The chain couples TRBV10-3 to TRBJ2-3; 7 bases align to TRBD2. Losses at the gene ends were 10 bases for V and 6 bases for J; bases not matched to a gene: 13. This CDR3 has 14 residues. CDR1 and CDR2 from the germline V gene are ENHRY and SYGVKD. Here the CDR3 reads CATTLGLGVDTQYF. Written as DNA, the CDR3 is TGTGCCACCACCCTCGGACTAGGGGTCGATACGCAGTATTTT.

This clonotype was seen just once. It is unclear where the CDR3 begins or ends on the DNA, so no DNA is shown, and the CDR3 is as TCRdb lists it. The J gene is TRBJ1-2, the V gene TRBV25-1; TRBD1, the D gene given by the table, was not confirmed from the DNA. Inclusive of both ends, the CDR3 amounts to 17 amino acids. Per germline, CDR1 MGHDK and CDR2 SYGVNS. CDR3 protein: CACSARGAMRANYGYTF.

This clonotype was detected only once. The rearrangement uses TRBV25-1 and TRBJ1-2; possible D gene TRBD1, 5 bases. CDR3 length: 15 amino acids. The V gene's germline CDR1 is MGHDK and CDR2 SYGVNS. Trimming shortened V by 0 bases and J by 4 bases, and 12 bases separated the two germline ends. This chain's CDR3 is CASSEYKGNLYGYTF. CDR3 DNA sequence: TGTGCCAGCAGTGAATATAAGGGGAACCTCTATGGCTACACCTTC.

In this sample, this clonotype turned up many times. The chain carries TRBV28 and TRBJ1-4, with unresolved D. The length of the CDR3 is 15 residues. V was clipped by 3 bases and J by 0 bases, with 8 bases between them. CDR1 is MDHEN, CDR2 SYDVKM, per germline. CDR3 protein: CASSFSQATNEKLFF. The DNA of the CDR3 is TGTGCCAGCAGTTTTTCCCAAGCAACTAATGAAAAACTGTTTTTT.

Ten or more counts support this clonotype. A much larger clone differs from this one at a single base, so this may be a read error. The chain links TRBV24-1 to TRBJ1-1; D gene unclear. Trimming removed 1 base at V and 7 bases at J, with 9 bases between. CDR1 is KGHDR and CDR2 is SFDVKD in the germline V gene. The CDR3 is 13 residues long. The CDR3 region has the DNA TGTGCCACCAGTGATTTCACGGAGAGTGAAGCTTTCTTT. Amino acid sequence: CATSDFTESEAFF.

Worth noting for this clonotype: Germline and junction disagree at one end, which may indicate a read error. The gene calls are TRBV9 and TRBJ2-3; 7 bases map to TRBD1. CDR3 length equals 16 residues. Germline V gives CDR1 SGDLS, CDR2 YYNGEE. Here the CDR3 reads CASSVTGDPSTGTQYF. Written as DNA, the CDR3 is TGTGCCAGCAGCGTAACAGGGGACCCTAGCACAGGTACGCAGTATTTT.

This clonotype was found many times. The rearrangement links TRBV11-1 to TRBJ2-5, with 10 bases identical to TRBD2. The CDR3 runs to 16 residues. V lost 5 bases to trimming and J lost 5 bases; unmatched junction nucleotides: 11. Per germline, CDR1 SGHAT and CDR2 FQDESV (reference sequence). CDR3 in DNA: TGTGCCAGCAGCCCCCCCGGGGCTAGCGGGAGTGAGACCCAGTACTTC. Its translation: CASSPPGASGSETQYF.

This clonotype was detected many times. V usage is TRBV19 and J usage is TRBJ1-2; TRBD1 might be the D (5 bases). This CDR3 comprises 13 residues. CDR1 and CDR2 (germline): LNHDA, SQIVND (reference sequence). Trimming shortened V by 3 bases and J by 4 bases, and 9 bases separated the two germline ends. The CDR3 region is CASSMIGAYGYTF. Here the CDR3 DNA reads TGTGCCAGTAGTATGATAGGGGCCTATGGCTACACCTTC.

This clonotype was recorded at least ten times. The chain links TRBV6-2 or TRBV6-3 to TRBJ1-1; 7 positions agree with TRBD1. Germline V lookup: CDR1 MNHEY, CDR2 SVGEGT. J gave up 4 bases and V 6 bases, and 8 bases lay outside the gene matches. The CDR3 length is 14 residues. CDR3 region: CASRYLGQITEAFF. CDR3 sequence (DNA): TGTGCCAGCAGATACCTGGGACAGATCACTGAAGCTTTCTTT.

Many counts were recorded for this clonotype. CDR3 DNA sequence: TGTGCCAGCAGCTTGGGACTAGGTGGGGAAGAGACCCAGTACTTC. Translated: CASSLGLGGEETQYF. This chain joins TRBV7-3 and TRBJ2-5; TRBD2 matches 8 bases. Looked up from germline, CDR1 is SGHTA and CDR2 is FQGTGA. V lost 3 bases to trimming and J lost 3 bases; unmatched junction nucleotides: 6. This CDR3 region has 15 residues.

The chain carries TRBV7-3 and TRBJ1-1; D not resolved. With 4 bases removed from V and 3 bases from J, the gap between germline ends came to 15 bases. Germline CDR1 reads SGHTA; CDR2 reads FQGTGA. The CDR3 is made up of 15 amino acids. For the CDR3, the DNA is TGTGCCAGCAGCTCGACTAGCGGGAGGGACACTGAAGCTTTCTTT. Protein: CASSSTSGRDTEAFF. The entire variable domain, with the rest obtained from reference TRBV7-3 and TRBJ1-1, is as follows: GAGVSQTPSNKVTEKGKYVELRCDPISGHTALYWYRQSLGQGPEFLIYFQGTGAADDSGLPNDRFFAVRPEGSVSTLKIQRTERGDSAVYLCASSSTSGRDTEAFFGQGTRLTVV.

This chain connects TRBV14 to TRBJ2-6, with 9 bases that match TRBD1. CDR1 and CDR2 (germline): SGHDN, FVKESK. V lost 3 bases to trimming and J lost 0 bases; unmatched junction nucleotides: 15. The CDR3 runs to 21 residues. CDR3 DNA sequence: TGTGCCAGCAGCCAGGACACGGAAGAGACAGGGGGATTCTCTGGGGCCAACGTCCTGACTTTC. Its translation: CASSQDTEETGGFSGANVLTF. Complete variable domain (other parts from reference TRBV14 and TRBJ2-6): EAGVTQFPSHSVIEKGQTVTLRCDPISGHDNLYWYRRVMGKEIKFLLHFVKESKQDESGMPNNRFLAERTGGTYSTLKVQPAELEDSGVYFCASSQDTEETGGFSGANVLTFGAGSRLTVL.

By proportion, this clonotype is medium-sized (0.01 to 0.1%). The V gene is TRBV7-6, the J gene TRBJ2-2; D unresolved. The germline CDR1 and CDR2 sequences are SGHVS and FNYEAQ. V was cut by 1 base and J by 1 base, with 4 bases left in between. The CDR3 totals 14 residues. The CDR3 spells CASSLDGNTGELFF. Here the CDR3 DNA reads TGTGCCAGCAGCTTAGACGGGAACACCGGGGAGCTGTTTTTT. Variable domain in full (rest from reference TRBV7-6 and TRBJ2-2): GAGVSQSPRYKVTKRGQDVALRCDPISGHVSLYWYRQALGQGPEFLTYFNYEAQQDKSGLPNDRFSAERPEGSISTLTIQRTEQRDSAMYRCASSLDGNTGELFFGEGSRLTVL.

This clonotype was picked up many times. The chain combines TRBV7-9 with TRBJ2-5; D could derive from TRBD1 or TRBD2 (6 bases each). Trimming pared 1 base from V and 5 bases from J, leaving 14 bases between. The CDR3 has 15 residues. Germline V gene lookup returns CDR1 SEHNR and CDR2 FQNEAQ (reference sequence). The CDR3 sequence is CASSLDGGLLETQYF. The DNA for the CDR3 is TGTGCCAGCAGCTTAGATGGGGGGCTGTTGGAGACCCAGTACTTC.

This clonotype was seen repeatedly, ten times or more. The genes are TRBV5-1 and TRBJ2-2, with TRBD2 matching over 10 bases. The germline CDR1 and CDR2 sequences are SGHRS and YFSETQ. Losses at the gene ends were 3 bases for V and 3 bases for J; bases not matched to a gene: 5. CDR3 length equals 16 residues. CDR3 nucleotides: TGCGCCAGCAGCTCAGAAGCGGGGGGGCACACCGGGGAGCTGTTTTTT. Translating it yields CASSSEAGGHTGELFF.

This clonotype was seen at least ten times. This rearrangement joins TRBV7-2 to TRBJ2-3, with TRBD2 identical over 9 bases. CDR1 is SGHTA and CDR2 is FQGNSA in the germline V gene. Trimming cost V 4 bases and J 6 bases; bases outside gene matches: 17. The CDR3 runs to 18 residues. CDR3 sequence: CASSSPYSRGGRGDTQYF. In nucleotides, the CDR3 is TGTGCCAGCAGCTCTCCCTATTCGCGGGGGGGCAGAGGTGATACGCAGTATTTT.

There are many counts of this clonotype. This sequence joins TRBV20-1 and TRBJ2-1, with D unresolved. Germline lookup yields CDR1 DFQATT and CDR2 SNEGSKA (reference sequence). CDR3 length: 14 residues. Trimming shortened V by 0 bases and J by 9 bases, and 15 bases separated the two germline ends. The CDR3 region has the DNA TGCAGTGCTAGAGATCGGCCCCGCACGGGTGAGCAGTTCTTC. This codes for CSARDRPRTGEQFF.

This clonotype was counted many times. The CDR3 DNA sequence: TGTGCCAGCAGCCAAACTAGCGGGAGTGTTGGAGAGCAGTACTTC. Encoded protein: CASSQTSGSVGEQYF. The chain uses TRBV3-1 and TRBJ2-7; 11 nucleotides match TRBD2. In germline, CDR1 is LGHDT, CDR2 YNNKEL (reference sequence). CDR3 length: 15 residues. V trimming: 2 bases; J trimming: 7 bases; junction bases outside the gene matches: 7.

The chain joins TRBV5-1 to TRBJ2-1; D may match TRBD1 or TRBD2 (5 bases each). The germline V and J ends were trimmed by 4 bases and 8 bases, with 13 bases remaining between them. CDR3 length: 13 residues. Germline-derived CDR1 and CDR2 are SGHRS and YFSETQ. The chain's CDR3 is CASSPAGTDEQFF. The CDR3, as DNA: TGCGCCAGCAGCCCCGCCGGGACGGATGAGCAGTTCTTC.